This T cell receptor beta chain was captured by sequencing in a study of blood T cell repertoires in COVID-19. About the research overall: The United States, Italy and Spain supplied acute and convalescent COVID-19 samples. The cDNA or gDNA used as material had been derived from T cells, B-cell-depleted T cells, or PBMCs.

The germline CDR1 and CDR2 sequences are MDHEN and SYDVKM. The CDR3 is 17 residues long. V was clipped by 1 base and J by 7 bases, with 17 bases between them. Under the authors' procedure: By means of reference gene primer amplification, nucleated cell counts were estimated. TCRdb keeps only in-frame clones here, not all; method: immunoSEQ multiplex PCR. The V and J calls and clone size come from that table; D and trimming were worked out from the DNA. The sample lists over 250,000 clones, about 91% occurring once. Sequencing was performed on peripheral blood. The chain employs TRBV28 and TRBJ1-6, with D maybe TRBD1 (6 bases). The clonotype originates from a person aged 18 to 30 with COVID-19, enrolled during active disease. CDR3 sequence: CASSLLSGGGQNSPLHF. The CDR3 bases are TGTGCCAGCAGTTTATTATCTGGGGGCGGCCAAAATTCACCCCTCCACTTT.